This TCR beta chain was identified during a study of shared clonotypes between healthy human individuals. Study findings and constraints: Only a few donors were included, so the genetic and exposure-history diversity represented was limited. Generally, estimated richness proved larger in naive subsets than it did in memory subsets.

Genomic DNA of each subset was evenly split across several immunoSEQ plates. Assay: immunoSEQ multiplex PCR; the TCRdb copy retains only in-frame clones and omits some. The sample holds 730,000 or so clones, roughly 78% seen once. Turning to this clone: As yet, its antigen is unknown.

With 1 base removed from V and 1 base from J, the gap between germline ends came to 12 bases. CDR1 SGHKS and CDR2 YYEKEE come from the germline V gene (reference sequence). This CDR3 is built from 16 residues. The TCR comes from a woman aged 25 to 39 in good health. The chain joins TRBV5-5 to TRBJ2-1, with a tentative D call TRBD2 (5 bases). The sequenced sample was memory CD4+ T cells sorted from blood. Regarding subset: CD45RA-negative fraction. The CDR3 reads CASSLLGTGSYNEQFF. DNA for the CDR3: TGTGCCAGCAGCTTGCTGGGCACGGGGTCCTACAATGAGCAGTTCTTC.